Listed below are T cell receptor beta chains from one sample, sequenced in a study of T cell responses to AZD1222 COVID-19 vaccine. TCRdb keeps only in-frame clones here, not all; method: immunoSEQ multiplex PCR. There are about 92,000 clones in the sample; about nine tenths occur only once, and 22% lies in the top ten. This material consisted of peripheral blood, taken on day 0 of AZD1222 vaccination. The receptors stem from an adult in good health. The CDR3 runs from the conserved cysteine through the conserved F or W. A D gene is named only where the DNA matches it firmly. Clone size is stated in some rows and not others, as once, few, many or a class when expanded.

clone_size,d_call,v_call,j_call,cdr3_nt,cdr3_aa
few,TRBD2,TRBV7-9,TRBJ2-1,TGTGCCAGCAGCTTCCGGGACTATGGTTCCCATGAGCAGTTCTTC,CASSFRDYGSHEQFF
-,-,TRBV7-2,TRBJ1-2,TGTGCCAGCAGCAGATCCGGGACGGAATATGGCTACACCTTC,CASSRSGTEYGYTF
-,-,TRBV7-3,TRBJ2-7,TGTGCCAGCAGCGTCATGGGGGGTACCCTCACCTACGAGCAGTACTTC,CASSVMGGTLTYEQYF
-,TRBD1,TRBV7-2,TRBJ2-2,TGTGCCAGCAGCCAGGGACAGGGTTCGAACACCGGGGAGCTGTTTTTT,CASSQGQGSNTGELFF
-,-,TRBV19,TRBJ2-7,TGTGCCAGTAGTTCGGACAGTCCCTACGAGCAGTACTTC,CASSSDSPYEQYF
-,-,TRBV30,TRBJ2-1,TGTGCCTGGGACACATCATACAATGAGCAGTTCTTC,CAWDTSYNEQFF
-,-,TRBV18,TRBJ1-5,TGTGCCAGCTCGTTAGAAGGCTCAAAGCCCCAGCATTTT,CASSLEGSKPQHF
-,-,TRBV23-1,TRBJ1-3,TGCGCCAGCAGTCAATCGGGAAGACTTAGATCTGGAAACACCATATATTTT,CASSQSGRLRSGNTIYF
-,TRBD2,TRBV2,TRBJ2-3,TGTGCCAGCAGTGAGAGCGGGGGAAGCACAGATACGCAGTATTTT,CASSESGGSTDTQYF
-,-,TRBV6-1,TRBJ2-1,TGTGCCAGCAGTGAAAACCAGGCGATCTCCTACAATGAGCAGTTCTTC,CASSENQAISYNEQFF
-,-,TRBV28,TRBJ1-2,TGTGCCAGCAGAACAACAGGGAACTATGGCTACACCTTC,CASRTTGNYGYTF
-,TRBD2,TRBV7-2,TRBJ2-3,TGTGCCAGCAGCTTAGCCGGCTGGGCTAGCGGGGGGGCTAGCACAGATACGCAGTATTTT,CASSLAGWASGGASTDTQYF
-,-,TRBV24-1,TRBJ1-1,TGTGCCACCAGTGATTCCCCCGCCCGGCGCCTGAACACTGAAGCTTTCTTT,CATSDSPARRLNTEAFF
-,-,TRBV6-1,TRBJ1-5,TGTGCCAGCAGTGAACTACTGGTCTCGGGGGCCCAGCATTTT,CASSELLVSGAQHF
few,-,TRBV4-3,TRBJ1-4,TGCGCCAGCAGCCAAGCGGGTTCTGAAAAACTGTTTTTT,CASSQAGSEKLFF
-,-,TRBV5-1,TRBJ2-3,TGCGCCAGCAGCTTGGTGGGGAGAACCACAGATACGCAGTATTTT,CASSLVGRTTDTQYF
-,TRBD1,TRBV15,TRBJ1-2,TGTGCCACCAGCAGAGAAACAGGGGGGTATGGCTACACCTTC,CATSRETGGYGYTF
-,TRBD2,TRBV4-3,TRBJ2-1,TGCGCCAGCTCCTTTGCGGGGAGGGGTGAGCAGTTCTTC,CASSFAGRGEQFF